The 27 T cell receptor beta chains below were found in one sample sequenced in a study of follicular helper T cells after annual influenza vaccination. Time point noted: 2015-2016 season, pre-vaccination. Some clones are missing from TCRdb's copy, which holds only in-frame ones; the method was immunoSEQ multiplex PCR. The sample shows roughly 4,600 clones, over 75% of them seen only once. The specimen was CXCR5+ CD38- circulating T follicular helper cells from blood, collected on the day of influenza vaccination. Subset of the sample: circulating Tfh, non-naive CD4+CXCR5+PD-1+ (ICOS+CD38+ or ICOS-CD38-). The origin of the receptors is an adult who received the influenza vaccine.

V is TRBV5-8 and J is TRBJ2-2, with TRBD1 matching 9 bases. This CDR3 region has 16 residues. CDR1 and CDR2 from the germline V gene are SGHTS and YDEGEE. After removal of 4 bases from V and 2 bases from J, the junction contained 6 bases not matched to a gene. Here the CDR3 reads CASSPPGQGNTGELFF. The CDR3, as DNA: TGTGCCAGCAGCCCTCCGGGACAGGGAAACACCGGGGAGCTGTTTTTT.

This clone was recorded a few times. The genes are TRBV5-1 and TRBJ1-2; 7 bases are a match to TRBD1. CDR1 is SGHRS, CDR2 YFSETQ, per germline. With V trimmed by 1 base and J by 4 bases, 4 bases remained unmatched. This CDR3 has 14 amino acids. CDR3 bases: TGCGCCAGCAGCTTGACAGGGGATTCCTATGGCTACACCTTC. This gives the protein CASSLTGDSYGYTF.

The CDR3 loop reads CASSGDMSNYGYTF. CDR3 nucleotide sequence: TGTGCCAGCAGTGGTGACATGTCTAACTATGGCTACACCTTC. This sequence joins TRBV6-1 and TRBJ1-2; unclear D gene. The CDR3 is made up of 14 amino acids. The V end lost 4 bases, the J end lost 0 bases, and 9 bases lay between the germline ends. Germline V gene data show CDR1 as MNHNS and CDR2 as SASEGT.

This clone was picked up one time. The CDR3 loop is CASSVGAGELFF. The DNA of the CDR3 is TGTGCCAGCAGCGTAGGGGCCGGGGAGCTGTTTTTT. The rearrangement uses TRBV5-5 and TRBJ2-2; D is possibly TRBD1 (5 bases). V was pared by 4 bases and J by 6 bases, with 7 bases between. Looked up from germline, CDR1 is SGHKS and CDR2 is YYEKEE (reference sequence). This CDR3 spans 12 amino acids.

The CDR3 loop is CASSFGTGRQKLFF. CDR3 in DNA: TGTGCCAGCAGCTTCGGGACAGGGAGGCAAAAACTGTTTTTT. The rearrangement links TRBV7-2 to TRBJ1-4; 9 nucleotides match TRBD1. The trim removed 3 bases at V and 9 bases at J, leaving 5 bases unmatched. The CDR3 spans 14 residues. Germline V gene lookup returns CDR1 SGHTA and CDR2 FQGNSA.

The gene calls are TRBV7-3 and TRBJ2-1; D possibly corresponds to TRBD2 (6 bases). This CDR3 spans 15 amino acids. The germline gives CDR1 SGHTA, CDR2 FQGTGA. V lost 4 bases, J lost 6 bases, and 16 bases lay in between. CDR3 sequence: CASSSSIGTANEQFF. CDR3 DNA sequence: TGTGCCAGCAGCTCTTCAATAGGGACTGCCAATGAGCAGTTCTTC.

The CDR3 loop reads CASSRTSFPGELFF. The CDR3 DNA reads as TGTGCCAGCAGCCGGACTAGCTTCCCCGGGGAGCTGTTTTTT. V and J are TRBV5-4 and TRBJ2-2, with TRBD2 matching 8 bases. The V gene's germline CDR1 is SGHNT and CDR2 YYREEE (reference sequence). V lost 4 bases to trimming and J lost 6 bases; unmatched junction nucleotides: 5. This CDR3 is 14 amino acids long.

The rearrangement links TRBV2 to TRBJ1-1; D unclear. This CDR3 comprises 12 residues. Germline-derived CDR1 and CDR2 are SNHLY and FYNNEI. V lost 5 bases, J lost 1 base, and 5 bases lay in between. The chain's CDR3 is CASSRWNTEAFF. The CDR3 DNA is TGTGCCAGCAGTAGGTGGAACACTGAAGCTTTCTTT.

The gene calls are TRBV19 and TRBJ2-5; perhaps D is TRBD1 or TRBD2 (5 bases each). The germline V and J ends were trimmed by 5 bases and 5 bases, with 12 bases remaining between them. This CDR3 region has 13 residues. Germline V lookup: CDR1 LNHDA, CDR2 SQIVND (reference sequence). The CDR3 spells CASSGTSFETQYF. The CDR3 coding sequence is TGTGCCAGTAGTGGGACGTCTTTTGAGACCCAGTACTTC. Combining the CDR3 with reference TRBV19 and TRBJ2-5 gives the whole variable domain DGGITQSPKYLFRKEGQNVTLSCEQNLNHDAMYWYRQDPGQGLRLIYYSQIVNDFQKGDIAEGYSVSREKKESFPLTVTSAQKNPTAFYLCASSGTSFETQYFGPGTRLLVL.

The chain carries TRBV6-5 and TRBJ2-1, with a tentative D call TRBD2 (6 bases). Germline CDR1 reads MNHEY; CDR2 reads SVGAGI. CDR3 length: 14 residues. V shed 5 bases and J shed 5 bases, with 13 bases lying between them. CDR3 bases: TGTGCCAGCAGTAGTAGCGGAGGAAACAATGAGCAGTTCTTC. It specifies CASSSSGGNNEQFF.

This clone has only a few counts. The chain joins TRBV19 to TRBJ2-1, with 8 bases fitting TRBD1. The germline V gene has CDR1 LNHDA and CDR2 SQIVND (reference sequence). CDR3 size: 13 residues. V shed 10 bases, J shed 6 bases, and the junction held 8 bases outside the gene matches. The CDR3 reads CATLGQVFNEQFF. The DNA for the CDR3 is TGTGCCACCCTGGGACAGGTTTTCAATGAGCAGTTCTTC.

The V gene is TRBV10-3, the J gene TRBJ1-6, with 7 bases fitting TRBD1. Germline trimming cut 10 bases from V and 5 bases from J; bases unmatched to any gene: 5. The germline V gene has CDR1 ENHRY and CDR2 SYGVKD. This CDR3 is built from 13 residues. The CDR3 DNA is TGTGCCAACAGACAGGGAGATAATTCACCCCTCCACTTT. This encodes CANRQGDNSPLHF.

The V and J genes are TRBV25-1 and TRBJ1-2; 11 positions match TRBD1. The trim removed 1 base at V and 4 bases at J, leaving 2 bases unmatched. The CDR3 extends over 15 amino acids. Germline lookup yields CDR1 MGHDK and CDR2 SYGVNS. CDR3 sequence (DNA): TGTGCCAGCAGTGAATTAGGGACAGGGGGCTATGGCTACACCTTC. This gives the protein CASSELGTGGYGYTF.

J is TRBJ1-3 and V is TRBV4-1; 9 bases are a match to TRBD1. The CDR3 is made up of 17 amino acids. Per the germline V gene, CDR1 is MGHRA and CDR2 is YSYEKL. The trim removed 1 base at V and 2 bases at J, leaving 6 bases unmatched. The CDR3 DNA reads as TGCGCCAGCAGCCAAGGAGGACAGGGGACGACTGGAAACACCATATATTTT. This sequence encodes CASSQGGQGTTGNTIYF.

In its sample, this clone ranks as large. The V and J genes are TRBV11-3 and TRBJ1-6, with D possibly being TRBD1 (5 bases). Germline V gives CDR1 SGHNT, CDR2 YENEEA. The length of the CDR3 is 16 residues. V shed 1 base and J shed 5 bases, with 12 bases lying between them. CDR3 nucleotide sequence: TGTGCCAGCAGCTTAGTCCCCAGGGCTAATAATTCACCCCTCCACTTT. Protein product: CASSLVPRANNSPLHF. The entire variable domain, with the rest obtained from reference TRBV11-3 and TRBJ1-6, is as follows: EAGVVQSPRYKIIEKKQPVAFWCNPISGHNTLYWYLQNLGQGPELLIRYENEEAVDDSQLPKDRFSAERLKGVDSTLKIQPAELGDSAVYLCASSLVPRANNSPLHFGNGTRLTVT.

The DNA of the CDR3 is TGTGCCAGCAGCTTGGGTCCAGGGCGAGGGAACACTGAAGCTTTCTTT. Translation: CASSLGPGRGNTEAFF. The chain recombines TRBV7-9 with TRBJ1-1, with a tentative D call TRBD1 (5 bases). In germline, CDR1 is SEHNR, CDR2 FQNEAQ (reference sequence). Between the trimmed V and J ends, which lost 3 bases and 1 base, there was a span of 15 bases. The CDR3 totals 16 residues.

The chain couples TRBV18 to TRBJ1-1; tentatively, D is TRBD1 (5 bases). The CDR3 loop spans 16 amino acids. The V gene's germline CDR1 is KGHSH and CDR2 LQKENI. With 2 bases removed from V and 3 bases from J, the gap between germline ends came to 16 bases. The CDR3 sequence is CASSPKEGRGYTEAFF. The CDR3 bases are TGTGCCAGCTCACCAAAAGAGGGGCGAGGTTACACTGAAGCTTTCTTT.

The rearrangement uses TRBV11-2 and TRBJ1-1; D possibly corresponds to TRBD1 (6 bases). Deletions cut 5 bases from V and 3 bases from J, with 10 bases between. This CDR3 region has 13 residues. The germline gives CDR1 SGHAT, CDR2 FQNNGV. CDR3 sequence: CASSPRTDTEAFF. Written as DNA, the CDR3 is TGTGCCAGCAGCCCACGGACAGACACTGAAGCTTTCTTT.

The chain couples TRBV7-3 to TRBJ2-5, with D perhaps matching TRBD2 (5 bases). This CDR3 contains 16 residues. Trimming removed 0 bases at V and 4 bases at J, with 15 bases between. Germline CDR1 is SGHTA and CDR2 is FQGTGA. This chain's CDR3 is CASSLTPSRLGETQYF. As DNA, the CDR3 is TGTGCCAGCAGCTTAACTCCTAGCCGATTAGGAGAGACCCAGTACTTC.

This chain links TRBV10-3 with TRBJ2-1; D may be TRBD1 (5 bases). Trimming shortened V by 0 bases and J by 3 bases, and 12 bases separated the two germline ends. This CDR3 spans 16 amino acids. The germline V gene encodes CDR1 ENHRY and CDR2 SYGVKD. CDR3 nucleotide sequence: TGTGCCATCAGTGAGTCGCAGACAGTGATCTACAATGAGCAGTTCTTC. This encodes CAISESQTVIYNEQFF.

The rearrangement links TRBV6-1 to TRBJ2-3; 8 nucleotides line up with TRBD2. CDR3 length: 14 residues. The germline gives CDR1 MNHNS, CDR2 SASEGT. V trimming: 6 bases; J trimming: 6 bases; junction bases outside the gene matches: 8. The CDR3 is CASRSSGGGDTQYF. CDR3 bases: TGTGCCAGCAGAAGCTCGGGGGGGGGTGATACGCAGTATTTT.

The genes are TRBV7-3 and TRBJ2-3, with D perhaps TRBD2 (5 bases). V lost 1 base, J lost 5 bases, and 19 bases lay in between. Germline V CDR1 and CDR2: SGHTA, FQGTGA. CDR3 length: 17 amino acids. CDR3 coding DNA: TGTGCCAGCAGCTTAAACCCCCTAGCAGTAGGTGGAGATACGCAGTATTTT. Its translation is CASSLNPLAVGGDTQYF.

This chain links TRBV7-2 with TRBJ1-6, with a tentative D call TRBD1 (5 bases). V lost 7 bases to trimming and J lost 10 bases, with 20 bases between them. The CDR3 totals 15 residues. From germline, CDR1 is SGHTA and CDR2 FQGNSA. The CDR3 sequence: CASTTVGARNSPLHF. The DNA of the CDR3 is TGTGCCAGCACCACCGTAGGGGCCAGAAACTCACCCCTCCACTTT.

This chain connects TRBV5-1 to TRBJ2-7; D ambiguous. The V gene's germline CDR1 is SGHRS and CDR2 YFSETQ. The germline V and J ends were trimmed by 7 bases and 0 bases, with 20 bases remaining between them. The CDR3 contains 16 residues. The CDR3 nucleotides are TGCGCCAGCGGTACCCTTGTTTGGCAAGACTCCTACGAGCAGTACTTC. It translates to CASGTLVWQDSYEQYF.

This clone was seen just once. The chain joins TRBV7-9 to TRBJ2-1; tentative D call: TRBD2 (5 bases). The CDR3 is made up of 15 amino acids. V was shortened by 5 bases and J by 5 bases, with 16 bases between the two germline ends. CDR1 and CDR2 (germline): SEHNR, FQNEAQ (reference sequence). CDR3 DNA sequence: TGTGCCAGCAGCCATGGACTCCCGAGGGACAATGAGCAGTTCTTC. The encoded protein is CASSHGLPRDNEQFF.

The chain carries TRBV5-8 and TRBJ1-4; D is unclear. Germline CDR1 SGHTS, CDR2 YDEGEE. The length of the CDR3 is 17 residues. Between the trimmed V and J ends, which lost 1 base and 5 bases, there was a span of 18 bases. In DNA form, the CDR3 reads TGTGCCAGCAGCTTGTCACAGCGAGCATCTATGAATGAAAAACTGTTTTTT. It codes for CASSLSQRASMNEKLFF.

The chain has TRBV5-6 and TRBJ1-2; 8 nucleotides agree with TRBD1. V gave up 6 bases and J gave up 7 bases; unmatched junction bases: 8. The CDR3 length is 13 residues. Germline V gene sequence: CDR1 SGHDT, CDR2 YYEEEE. CDR3 in amino acids: CASNPDRESGYTF. Here the CDR3 DNA reads TGTGCCAGCAACCCGGACAGGGAGAGTGGCTACACCTTC.